The clone carrying this TCR beta chain is classed as medium-sized. Its target is not known. Memory CD4+ cells were defined as CD4+CD45RO+CD25-. Overall study findings and caveats: In terms of TCR gene usage, tumor memory CD4+ T cells clustered together with blood and lymph node memory CD4+ cells, as well as with lymph node naive CD4+ cells. Tumor-infiltrating Treg TCR alpha and beta sequences overlapped most with tumor naive CD4+ T cells, then blood naive.

After constant-region reverse-primer amplification, full-length variable regions underwent semi-nested PCR with Nested Universal Primer A. TCRdb redid the calling of the 5' RACE reads with MiXCR, one entry per CDR3 protein. In the table there are approximately 30,000 distinct CDR3 sequences, about 24% of which are singletons. The CDR3 is 12 amino acids. Germline CDR1 and CDR2: MGHRA and YSYEKL. The V gene lost 3 bases and the J gene lost 3 bases, with 6 bases spanning the gap. The TCR was taken from a female donor with breast cancer. The J gene is TRBJ2-7, the V gene TRBV4-1; possible D gene TRBD2, 6 bases. The sample comprised memory CD4+ T cells sorted from blood. Subset meaning: memory CD4+ T cells, CD4+CD45RO+CD25-. CDR3 sequence reads: CASSQRGYEQYF. The CDR3, as DNA: TGCGCCAGCAGCCAGCGGGGCTACGAGCAGTACTTC.